This T cell receptor (beta chain) was captured in a study of blood T cell repertoires in COVID-19. With termini counted, the CDR3 has 15 amino acids. CDR1 MNHEY and CDR2 SVGAGI come from the germline V gene. As for this clone: It is unclear where the CDR3 begins or ends on the DNA, so no DNA is shown, and the CDR3 is as TCRdb lists it.

The method was immunoSEQ multiplex PCR; TCRdb's version includes in-frame clones alone and lacks a portion of them. The repertoire holds some 380,000 clones, with approximately 77% as singletons. This sequence was found in a human donor with acute or convalescent COVID-19. The donor label of this sample is uncertain. The chain couples TRBV6-5 to TRBJ2-5; the table's D call TRBD2 went unverified against the DNA. Sequenced sample: peripheral blood. The CDR3 reads CASSTSGGRQETQYF.